Sample share makes the clone carrying this T cell receptor beta chain medium-sized (0.01 to 0.1%). Its cognate antigen is unknown. The read falls 3 residues short of the CDR3 end, and the missing part is taken from the germline J gene. CDR1 and CDR2 (germline): KGHSH, LQKENI. The V gene end was trimmed by 4 bases and the J gene end by 8 bases; junction bases not matched to a gene: 8. CDR3 length: 14 residues. Patients had low serum IgG, IgA and/or IgM and specific antibody deficiency. The CVID group had under 16 females and 25 to 30 males, mean age roughly 40. Blood samples were heparinized, about 4.5 to 8.5 ml per donor. These data come from a study of T cell clonality in common variable immunodeficiency. General study points: Reportedly, TCR beta sequences from common variable immunodeficiency showed fewer deletions and N-nucleotide insertions. Fewer TCRbeta clones were shared among CVID subjects than controls.

Libraries were prepared by immunoSEQ multiplex PCR; TCRdb keeps only in-frame clonotypes and omits some of them. The record shows about 31,000 clones for this sample, with no singletons present. The V call is TRBV18, the J call TRBJ2-3, with TRBD1 matching 8 bases. The sample was peripheral blood mononuclear cells. This clonotype was sampled from a human donor with common variable immunodeficiency. Partial CDR3 DNA: TGTGCCAGCTCACTTGACAGGGGCCCCAGTACG. Its translation is CASSLDRGPST. The entire CDR3 reads CASSLDRGPSTQYF.